The rows below give T cell receptor beta chains drawn from one sample of a study of neoadjuvant nivolumab and ipilimumab in lung cancer. Produced via immunoSEQ multiplex PCR; TCRdb's table is partial and in-frame only. Among about 7,800 clones, approximately 88% were seen once, and the ten largest hold roughly 2.4%. Source: tumor tissue, taken after neoadjuvant nivolumab, alone or with ipilimumab, at or shortly before surgery. These receptor sequences come from an adult with non-small cell lung cancer. Some clones in this sample may be carry-over from other donors' samples. Both conserved end residues are part of each CDR3. The D gene is left open where the match is weak. Some rows mark clone size as missing; the rest say once, few, many or name a class of expanded clone.

j_call	d_call	clone_size	v_call	cdr3_nt	cdr3_aa
TRBJ2-7	TRBD1	-	TRBV5-5	TGTGCCAGCAGCTTGGTGGGACAGGGGGTCTACGAGCAGTACTTC	CASSLVGQGVYEQYF
TRBJ2-7	-	-	TRBV29-1	TGCAGCGTTGAGTTACAGGACTACGAGCAGTACTTC	CSVELQDYEQYF
TRBJ2-7	TRBD2	few	TRBV11-1	TGTGCCAGCAGCTTTGGGGAGGCGGGAGCCCTCGAGCAGTACTTC	CASSFGEAGALEQYF
TRBJ1-1	-	-	TRBV4-3	TGCGCCAGCAGCCAAGAACTCGGTGGCGGCACTGAAGCTTTCTTT	CASSQELGGGTEAFF
TRBJ2-1	TRBD2	-	TRBV13	TGTGCCAGCAGCTTTAGGGGACTACCAAAATCCTACAATGAGCAGTTCTTC	CASSFRGLPKSYNEQFF
TRBJ2-1	TRBD2	-	TRBV19	TGTGCCAGTAGTATTCTGGGACTAGCGGGAGTTGAGCAGTTCTTC	CASSILGLAGVEQFF
TRBJ2-1	TRBD2	-	TRBV6-5	TGTGCCAGCAGTCAGCGGGATCGCTCCTACAATGAGCAGTTCTTC	CASSQRDRSYNEQFF
TRBJ2-6	TRBD2	-	TRBV7-2	TGTGCCAGCAGCTTAAGTTTTACGGGAGGGCCTTCTGGGGCCAACGTCCTGACTTTC	CASSLSFTGGPSGANVLTF
TRBJ2-7	-	-	TRBV7-2	TGTGCCAGCAGCTTAGTGGGAATGGGTGGACCCTTCGACTACGAGCAGTACTTC	CASSLVGMGGPFDYEQYF
TRBJ1-5	-	-	TRBV5-1	TGCGCCAGCAGCGCCGGGACCGCTAATCAGCCCCAGCATTTT	CASSAGTANQPQHF
TRBJ2-7	-	-	TRBV29-1	TGCAGCGTTGGGCAGGGGAACTACGAGCAGTACTTC	CSVGQGNYEQYF